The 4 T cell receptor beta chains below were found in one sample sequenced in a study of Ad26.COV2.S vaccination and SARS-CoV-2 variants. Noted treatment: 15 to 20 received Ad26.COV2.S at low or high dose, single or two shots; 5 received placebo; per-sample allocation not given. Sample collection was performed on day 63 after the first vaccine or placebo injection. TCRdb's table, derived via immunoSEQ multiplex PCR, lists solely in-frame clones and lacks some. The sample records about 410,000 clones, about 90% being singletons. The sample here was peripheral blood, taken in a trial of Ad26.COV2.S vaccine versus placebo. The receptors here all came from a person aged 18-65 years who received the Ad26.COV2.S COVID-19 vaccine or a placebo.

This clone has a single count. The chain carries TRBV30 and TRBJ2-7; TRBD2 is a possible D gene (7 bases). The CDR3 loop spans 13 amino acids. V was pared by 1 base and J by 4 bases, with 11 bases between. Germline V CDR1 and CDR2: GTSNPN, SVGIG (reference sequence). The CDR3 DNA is TGTGCCTGGAGTGGCAGGGGAGGGTACGAGCAGTACTTC. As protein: CAWSGRGGYEQYF.

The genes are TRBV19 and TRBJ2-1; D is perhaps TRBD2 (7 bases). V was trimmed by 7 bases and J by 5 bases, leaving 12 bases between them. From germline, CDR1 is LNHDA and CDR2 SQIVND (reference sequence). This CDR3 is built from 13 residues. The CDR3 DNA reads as TGTGCCAGTACTGCGGGGGCAAACAATGAGCAGTTCTTC. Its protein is CASTAGANNEQFF.

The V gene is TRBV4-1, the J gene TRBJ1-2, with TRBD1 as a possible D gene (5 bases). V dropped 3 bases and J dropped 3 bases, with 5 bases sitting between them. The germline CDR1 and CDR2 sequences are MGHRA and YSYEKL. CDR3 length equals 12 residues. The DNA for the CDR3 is TGCGCCAGCAGCCAGGGGGACTATGGCTACACCTTC. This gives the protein CASSQGDYGYTF.

CDR3 residues: CARESPLHF. The CDR3 nucleotides are TGTGCCAGAGAGTCACCCCTCCACTTT. This chain uses TRBV7-9 with TRBJ1-6; D not resolved. Trimming pared 9 bases from V and 10 bases from J, leaving 4 bases between. This CDR3 comprises 9 residues. Germline-derived CDR1 and CDR2 are SEHNR and FQNEAQ (reference sequence). Full variable domain (remainder filled in from reference TRBV7-9 and TRBJ1-6): DTGVSQNPRHKITKRGQNVTFRCDPISEHNRLYWYRQTLGQGPEFLTYFQNEAQLEKSRLLSDRFSAERPKGSFSTLEIQRTEQGDSAMYLCARESPLHFGNGTRLTVT.